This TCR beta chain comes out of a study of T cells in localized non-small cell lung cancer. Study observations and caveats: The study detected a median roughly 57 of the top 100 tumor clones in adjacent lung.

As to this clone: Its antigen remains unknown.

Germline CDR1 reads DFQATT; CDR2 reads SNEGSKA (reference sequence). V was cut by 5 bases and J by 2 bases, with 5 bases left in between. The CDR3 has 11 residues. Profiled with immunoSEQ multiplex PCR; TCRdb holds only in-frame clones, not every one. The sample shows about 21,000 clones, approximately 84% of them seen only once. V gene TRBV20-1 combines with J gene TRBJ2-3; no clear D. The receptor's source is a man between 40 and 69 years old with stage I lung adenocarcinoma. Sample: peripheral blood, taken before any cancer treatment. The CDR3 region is CSAGVTDTQYF. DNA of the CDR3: TGCAGTGCTGGGGTCACAGATACGCAGTATTTT.